This passage covers 6 T cell receptor beta chains from one sample sequenced in a study of T cell repertoires in cytomegalovirus infection. One entry per CDR3 protein results from TCRdb running MiXCR on the reads. Of 630,000 or so distinct CDR3 sequences listed, roughly 24% are singletons. Sequencing was done on a sample of CD8+ T cells from PBMCs. These receptors came from a human donor in good health (CMV status not recorded). Some clones in this sample may be carry-over from other donors' samples.

This clonotype was detected many times. V gene TRBV7-2 combines with J gene TRBJ1-1; no reliable D call. This CDR3 is built from 15 residues. The germline CDR1 and CDR2 sequences are SGHTA and FQGNSA. With 5 bases removed from V and 1 base from J, the gap between germline ends came to 14 bases. As DNA, the CDR3 is TGTGCCAGCAGCCCGATATGGACGGGGAACACTGAAGCTTTCTTT. This encodes CASSPIWTGNTEAFF.

The rearrangement uses TRBV24-1 and TRBJ2-2, with D perhaps assigned TRBD1 or TRBD2 (5 bases each). V lost 0 bases, J lost 0 bases, and 7 bases lay in between. The germline V gene encodes CDR1 KGHDR and CDR2 SFDVKD. The CDR3 is 16 residues long. CDR3 bases: TGTGCCACCAGTGATTTGTGGGGACCGAACACCGGGGAGCTGTTTTTT. It specifies CATSDLWGPNTGELFF.

With respect to this clonotype: Possible read error: a much larger clone is one base away. The chain links TRBV11-3 to TRBJ2-2; TRBD1 is a possible D gene (6 bases). This CDR3 region has 16 residues. Germline V lookup: CDR1 SGHNT, CDR2 YENEEA. The CDR3 region is CASSRGGGAGTEELFF. CDR3 coding DNA: TGTGCCAGCAGTAGAGGTGGGGGCGCGGGCACCGAGGAGCTGTTTTTT.

V usage is TRBV7-9 and J usage is TRBJ2-3; D gene ambiguous. Germline V gene data show CDR1 as SEHNR and CDR2 as FQNEAQ (reference sequence). The CDR3 spans 14 residues. The V gene lost 1 base and the J gene lost 2 bases, with 7 bases spanning the gap. CDR3 nucleotide sequence: TGTGCCAGCAGCTTAGAAGTGTCCACAGATACGCAGTATTTT. It is translated as CASSLEVSTDTQYF.

This clonotype was detected many times. The V and J genes are TRBV28 and TRBJ2-1, with D unclear. The CDR3 has 15 amino acids. Deletions cut 3 bases from V and 0 bases from J, with 9 bases between. CDR1 and CDR2 from the germline V gene are MDHEN and SYDVKM. The chain's CDR3 is CASSFHQSSYNEQFF. In DNA form, the CDR3 reads TGTGCCAGCAGTTTCCATCAAAGCTCCTACAATGAGCAGTTCTTC.

The V and J genes are TRBV12-3 or TRBV12-4 and TRBJ1-5, with 7 nucleotides matching TRBD1. The CDR3 is 14 amino acids. J lost 6 bases, V lost 5 bases, and 7 bases had no gene match. CDR3 sequence: CASSGTVRVQPQHF. CDR3 nucleotide sequence: TGTGCCAGCAGTGGGACAGTTAGGGTTCAGCCCCAGCATTTT.